This is a list of T cell receptor beta chains from one sample in a study of T cells in Graves' hyperthyroidism and ophthalmopathy. TCRdb passed the multiplex PCR reads through MiXCR, listing each CDR3 protein once. The table records around 580,000 distinct CDR3 sequences, 40% to 55% of them present only once. The sample consisted of peripheral blood or thyroid tissue (not recorded which). These receptors were taken from a woman in her late teens or twenties with Graves' hyperthyroidism. Each CDR3 is given with its conserved first and last residue. Fields, in order: D gene, J gene, V gene, clone size, CDR3 DNA, CDR3 protein. D genes are given only for firm matches. Not all rows give a size; the values are once, few, many and, for expanded clones, a class.

>TRBD2|TRBJ2-5|TRBV24-1|-
TGTGTCACCAGTGCGGCGGGAGCGGGTAGAGAGACCCAGTACTTC
CVTSAAGAGRETQYF
>-|TRBJ2-7|TRBV20-1|-
TGCAGTGCTAGCGGGGCGTCGGGCTACGAGCAGTACTTC
CSASGASGYEQYF
>-|TRBJ1-1|TRBV2|once
TGTGCCAGCAGTGCTTCGACACGGCCCCTTGAAGCTTTCTTT
CASSASTRPLEAFF
>-|TRBJ1-2|TRBV29-1|-
TGCAGCTTTACTATCCAGGGATCCGATGGCTACACCTTC
CSFTIQGSDGYTF
>TRBD1|TRBJ1-3|TRBV5-1|once
TGCGCCAGCAGCCTAGACAGGGCCGCCTATGGCTACACCATATATTTT
CASSLDRAAYGYTIYF
>-|TRBJ2-5|TRBV24-1|many
TGTGCCACCAGTGACCCGACGGGGCGCGAGACCCAGTACTTC
CATSDPTGRETQYF
>-|TRBJ1-6|TRBV6-5|many
TGTGCCAGCAGTTACTCGGCGGGAGGTCAGGCACCCCTCCACTTT
CASSYSAGGQAPLHF
>TRBD1|TRBJ1-6|TRBV18|few
TGTGCCAGCTCATCTTCGGACAGGGGACGGGATTCACCCCTCCACTTT
CASSSSDRGRDSPLHF
>-|TRBJ1-5|TRBV10-3|-
TGTGCCATCAGTGTAGGGGTTGGGCAGCCCCAGCATTTT
CAISVGVGQPQHF
>TRBD2|TRBJ2-2|TRBV28|many
TGTGCCAGCCTAGCGGGAGGGAACACCGGGGAGCTGTTTTTT
CASLAGGNTGELFF
>-|TRBJ1-3|TRBV9|-
TGTGCCAGCAGCACAGACGGCTGGGGCTCTGGAAACACCATATATTTT
CASSTDGWGSGNTIYF
>-|TRBJ2-5|TRBV5-1|many
TGCGCCTCCAACCCTGGGTCACAAGAGACCCAGTACTTC
CASNPGSQETQYF
>TRBD2|TRBJ2-7|TRBV5-1|many
TGCGCCAGCAGCGGGGGACTAGCGGGAGATTATGAGCAGTACTTC
CASSGGLAGDYEQYF
>-|TRBJ1-1|TRBV20-1|-
TGCAGTGCTAGGGAGGGGACAAAGCAAAACACTGAAGCTTTCTTT
CSAREGTKQNTEAFF
>-|TRBJ1-4|TRBV19|many
TGTGCCAGTAGTGATTCAGGACGGGGAGGGAATGAAAAACTGTTTTTT
CASSDSGRGGNEKLFF
>-|TRBJ1-4|TRBV12-5|-
TGTGCTAGTGGTGGTGGGATTAATGAAAAACTGTTTTTT
CASGGGINEKLFF
>-|TRBJ2-7|TRBV5-6|many
TGTGCCAGCAGCTTGTTAGATAGGGCCCACTACGAGCAGTACTTC
CASSLLDRAHYEQYF
>-|TRBJ1-5|TRBV7-3|-
TGTGCCAGCAGCTTCGGAACATCCTACAATGAGCAGCCCCAGCATTTT
CASSFGTSYNEQPQHF